This TCR beta chain was found in a study of blood T cell repertoires in COVID-19. Clinical history as reported by participants underpinned cohort assignment. CDR3 length: 16 residues. V shed 0 bases and J shed 4 bases, with 15 bases lying between them. Germline CDR1 is MNHEY and CDR2 is SVGAGI. Profiled with immunoSEQ multiplex PCR; TCRdb holds only in-frame clones, not every one. The top ten hold more than 4.5% of the sample, which has 200,000 to 250,000 clones, around four fifths seen once. This chain connects TRBV6-5 to TRBJ2-5, with D possibly being TRBD2 (7 bases). Input material: PBMCs or T cells enriched from blood (not recorded which). The receptor's source is a woman aged 45-60 years who had been exposed to COVID-19. The CDR3 nucleotides are TGTGCCAGCAGTTACTCGTCCCCGGGGGGCGGAGAGACCCAGTACTTC. Encoded protein: CASSYSSPGGGETQYF.